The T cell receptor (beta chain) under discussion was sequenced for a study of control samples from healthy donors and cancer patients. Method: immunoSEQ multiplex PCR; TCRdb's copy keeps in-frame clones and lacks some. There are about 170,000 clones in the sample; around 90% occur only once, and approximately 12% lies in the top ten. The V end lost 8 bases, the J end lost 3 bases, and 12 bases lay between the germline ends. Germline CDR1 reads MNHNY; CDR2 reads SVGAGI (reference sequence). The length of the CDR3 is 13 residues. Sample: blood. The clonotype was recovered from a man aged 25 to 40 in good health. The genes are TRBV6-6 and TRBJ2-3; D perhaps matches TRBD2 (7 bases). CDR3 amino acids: CASARGGTDTQYF. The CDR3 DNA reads TGTGCCAGCGCTAGGGGGGGTACAGATACGCAGTATTTT.